This T cell receptor beta chain comes out of a study of cytomegalovirus exposure and HLA in healthy donors. Primers included in the PCR were 60 Vbeta and 13 Jbeta primers. Profiled with immunoSEQ multiplex PCR; TCRdb holds only in-frame clones, not every one. Here the sample spans 60,000 to 90,000 clones, around 70% being singletons. Germline CDR1 ENHRY, CDR2 SYGVKD. The CDR3 is 15 amino acids. Trimming cost V 7 bases and J 5 bases; bases outside gene matches: 5. Whole-study results and caveats: A few CMV-associated chains were confirmed in vitro to be specific for CMV antigens.

A note on this clone: The antigen is undetermined.

This TCR was recovered from a man aged 35-49 years in good health and CMV-seropositive. The rearrangement joins TRBV10-3 to TRBJ2-1; 13 positions agree with TRBD2. Sample: PBMCs. The CDR3 region has the DNA TGTGCCATCACCTCTGGACTAGCGGGGGACAATGAGCAGTTCTTC. It is translated as CAITSGLAGDNEQFF.